What follows is one TCR beta chain and its context. This clone registers as medium-sized (0.01 to 0.1%) within its sample. There is no known antigen for this receptor. The record has no base qualities; no much larger clone is one base away. This specimen belongs to a study of metastatic and nonmetastatic thyroid tumors (dated by TCRdb to 2020 to 2021). About the study as a whole: Repertoires from peripheral blood and from tumor or nodule tissue samples of malignant and benign thyroid patients were compared.

Here is what the overall study found, with its caveats: In both blood and tumor samples, TCR beta diversity was reported to be significantly higher in malignant tumors than in benign nodules.

Receptor libraries were prepared by PCR. The sequencer was an Illumina HiSeq 4000. High-throughput sequencing was used to profile the TCR beta-chain CDR3 region of every patient. Processing in the source paper ran as follows. Drawing on CDR3 differences between clinicopathological groups, the researchers built a classifier meant to tell apart patients with distant-metastatic papillary thyroid cancer. The Shannon index was used to measure repertoire diversity, and the Morisita-Horn index was used to measure how similar tumor and blood repertoires were. The raw public data were reprocessed by TCRdb itself: fastp quality trimming at Q25, MiXCR clonotype calling, in-frame beta chains only. The authors' filters were not applied to this entry. The sample table contains approximately 24,000 clones; only one count was recorded for 20% to 25% of them. The ten biggest clones cover roughly a quarter of the sample.

No treatment had been received by any patient before thyroid surgery. Using T-cell receptor beta sequencing, the study looked back at clinical samples from patients collected from about 2011 to 2018. Spanning cysteine to phenylalanine, the CDR3 consists of 14 amino acids. This entry keeps only the CDR3 DNA: 42 bases, framed from base 1. The junction carries 12 bases between V and J, which are trimmed by 0 bases and 6 bases respectively. CDR1 and CDR2 (MGHRA, YSYEKL) derive from the germline V gene. Recombination linked TRBV4-1 to TRBJ2-7; D gene: possibly TRBD1, on 6 matching bases. Material for sequencing was blood. The receptor was derived from a male donor with papillary thyroid cancer or a benign thyroid nodule (not recorded which). Some clones in this sample may be carry-over from other donors' samples. The sequenced DNA is TGCGCCAGCAGCCAAGATCTGGACAGAGGCGAGCAGTACTTC. It is translated as CASSQDLDRGEQYF.